This TCR beta chain came from a study of cytomegalovirus exposure and HLA in healthy donors. PCR was performed using 60 Vbeta and 13 Jbeta primers. The data were produced by immunoSEQ multiplex PCR, yet TCRdb's version contains in-frame clones alone and is incomplete. The table records 95,000 or so clones, around 70% of them present only once. V lost 6 bases, J lost 2 bases, and 13 bases lay in between. From germline, CDR1 is MNHEY and CDR2 SMNVEV (reference sequence). The CDR3 is 14 amino acids. This clonotype originated in a woman in her 50s in good health and CMV-seropositive. The material sequenced was PBMCs. The chain is built from TRBV27 and TRBJ1-2; tentative D call: TRBD1 (6 bases). The CDR3 region is CASRMGTNNYGYTF. CDR3 DNA: TGTGCCAGCAGGATGGGGACAAACAACTATGGCTACACCTTC.